Presented here are 24 T cell receptor beta chains from one specimen sequenced in a study of T cell responses to AZD1222 COVID-19 vaccine. TCRdb keeps only in-frame clones here, not all; method: immunoSEQ multiplex PCR. The data show about 120,000 clones, 90% seen once. Sample: peripheral blood, taken on day 0 of AZD1222 vaccination. These receptors came from an adult in good health.

The chain links TRBV4-3 to TRBJ2-1; unclear D gene. This CDR3 has 15 residues. Germline CDR1 is LGHNA and CDR2 is YSLEER. V was cut by 4 bases and J by 4 bases, with 14 bases left in between. The CDR3 sequence: CASSRDPGPYNEQFF. In DNA form, the CDR3 reads TGCGCCAGCAGCCGAGATCCGGGCCCTTACAATGAGCAGTTCTTC.

CDR3 nucleotides: TGTGCCAGCAGTTACGGCTATGGCTACACCTTC. Translation: CASSYGYGYTF. The chain combines TRBV6-5 with TRBJ1-2; no clear D. The V gene lost 2 bases and the J gene lost 4 bases, with 2 bases spanning the gap. Germline loops: CDR1 MNHEY, CDR2 SVGAGI. This CDR3 region has 11 residues.

The V call is TRBV6-5, the J call TRBJ2-1; D call uncertain. The germline V gene encodes CDR1 MNHEY and CDR2 SVGAGI. The CDR3 extends over 13 amino acids. V lost 7 bases to trimming and J lost 0 bases, with 7 bases between them. CDR3 in amino acids: CASKAGSYNEQFF. CDR3 nucleotides: TGTGCCAGCAAGGCCGGCTCCTACAATGAGCAGTTCTTC.

The rearrangement uses TRBV24-1 and TRBJ1-1, with D possibly matching TRBD1 (5 bases). The CDR3 is made up of 15 amino acids. Germline V gives CDR1 KGHDR, CDR2 SFDVKD. With 2 bases removed from V and 4 bases from J, the gap between germline ends came to 13 bases. CDR3 sequence (DNA): TGTGCCACCAGTGATTCGGTGGGGCCCGGCACTGAAGCTTTCTTT. Translated: CATSDSVGPGTEAFF.

The CDR3 DNA reads TGTGCCAGTAGTACCCGGGAGACATACGAGCAGTACTTC. Protein product: CASSTRETYEQYF. The V gene is TRBV19, the J gene TRBJ2-7, with D perhaps TRBD2 (6 bases). CDR3 size: 13 residues. The V end lost 4 bases, the J end lost 4 bases, and 11 bases lay between the germline ends. The germline gives CDR1 LNHDA, CDR2 SQIVND (reference sequence).

The genes are TRBV7-2 and TRBJ1-3; the D gene is possibly TRBD1 (5 bases). Trimming left V 4 bases short and J 0 bases short, with 19 bases between. Germline loops: CDR1 SGHTA, CDR2 FQGNSA. The CDR3 sequence is 18 residues long. The CDR3 DNA reads as TGTGCCAGCAGCTCCAGAAATGGACAAGTCTACTCTGGAAACACCATATATTTT. Protein: CASSSRNGQVYSGNTIYF.

The V gene is TRBV4-3, the J gene TRBJ2-6, with TRBD1 as a possible D gene (6 bases). V was cut by 3 bases and J by 2 bases, with 14 bases left in between. Looked up from germline, CDR1 is LGHNA and CDR2 is YSLEER. The CDR3 is made up of 17 amino acids. CDR3 sequence (DNA): TGCGCCAGCAGCCAGGATACACAGGGTACTGGGGCCAACGTCCTGACTTTC. This sequence encodes CASSQDTQGTGANVLTF.

The genes are TRBV5-1 and TRBJ2-1; no definite D call. The CDR3 covers 16 residues. Germline loops: CDR1 SGHRS, CDR2 YFSETQ. The ends were cut back, 0 bases at V and 0 bases at J, with 10 bases in the middle. The CDR3 sequence: CASSLGGKSSYNEQFF. CDR3 DNA sequence: TGCGCCAGCAGCTTGGGCGGAAAAAGCTCCTACAATGAGCAGTTCTTC.

The genes are TRBV11-2 and TRBJ2-1, with D possibly TRBD2 on 5 matching bases. This CDR3 is built from 15 residues. Germline V gene sequence: CDR1 SGHAT, CDR2 FQNNGV. With 2 bases removed from V and 4 bases from J, the gap between germline ends came to 12 bases. The CDR3 protein is CASSLSSGAYNEQFF. The CDR3 DNA sequence: TGTGCCAGCAGCTTATCCAGCGGAGCTTACAATGAGCAGTTCTTC.

As regards this clone: Additional DNA sequences in this sample encode the identical CDR3. The genes are TRBV5-1 and TRBJ1-6, with D unclear. The CDR3 runs to 13 residues. The germline CDR1 and CDR2 sequences are SGHRS and YFSETQ. Trimming took off 0 bases at V and 9 bases at J, with 7 bases between the two ends. The CDR3 loop is CASSLDDLSPLHF. CDR3 nucleotides: TGCGCCAGCAGCTTGGATGACCTTTCACCCCTCCACTTT.

The chain joins TRBV5-4 to TRBJ1-2; no firm D call. Trimming removed 0 bases from V and 4 bases from J, with 13 bases in between. The CDR3 contains 15 residues. CDR1 and CDR2 from the germline V gene are SGHNT and YYREEE (reference sequence). The CDR3 DNA reads as TGTGCCAGCAGCTTGGCGGTCGCGGCGGGCTATGGCTACACCTTC. Amino acids: CASSLAVAAGYGYTF.

The rearrangement joins TRBV9 to TRBJ2-5; TRBD1 matches at 9 bases. The germline CDR1 and CDR2 sequences are SGDLS and YYNGEE. This CDR3 spans 17 amino acids. V gave up 0 bases and J gave up 2 bases; unmatched junction bases: 8. The DNA for the CDR3 is TGTGCCAGCAGCGTAGGGGGAAGAGGGACAGGGCAAGAGACCCAGTACTTC. Its translation: CASSVGGRGTGQETQYF.

This clone has at least ten counts. This sequence joins TRBV6-2 or TRBV6-3 and TRBJ2-3; perhaps D is TRBD1 or TRBD2 (5 bases each). V was shortened by 0 bases and J by 4 bases, with 14 bases between the two germline ends. CDR1 is MNHEY and CDR2 is SVGEGT in the germline V gene. This CDR3 is built from 16 residues. CDR3 protein: CASSYSAARGADTQYF. In DNA form, the CDR3 reads TGTGCCAGCAGTTACTCGGCAGCGAGGGGTGCAGATACGCAGTATTTT.

The genes are TRBV27 and TRBJ1-5, with 10 bases that match TRBD1. Germline-derived CDR1 and CDR2 are MNHEY and SMNVEV (reference sequence). This CDR3 is built from 15 residues. V was pared by 2 bases and J by 4 bases, with 2 bases of the junction left unmatched. CDR3 region: CASSLGQGGNQPQHF. The CDR3 DNA reads as TGTGCCAGCAGTTTAGGACAGGGGGGTAATCAGCCCCAGCATTTT.

The V and J genes are TRBV28 and TRBJ2-5; no definite D call. This CDR3 spans 16 amino acids. Between the trimmed V and J ends, which lost 5 bases and 5 bases, there was a span of 21 bases. CDR1 MDHEN and CDR2 SYDVKM come from the germline V gene. The CDR3 loop is CASSLPQRELGETQYF. The CDR3 nucleotides read TGTGCCAGCAGTCTCCCTCAAAGGGAACTCGGGGAGACCCAGTACTTC.

This clone appeared a few times. This specimen includes other DNA sequences encoding the same CDR3. This chain links TRBV24-1 with TRBJ2-1; possibly TRBD2 for D (5 bases). The CDR3 totals 15 residues. Germline V lookup: CDR1 KGHDR, CDR2 SFDVKD. V was clipped by 3 bases and J by 0 bases, with 8 bases between them. This CDR3 reads CATSDGSISYNEQFF. DNA for the CDR3: TGTGCCACCAGTGATGGGAGCATCTCCTACAATGAGCAGTTCTTC.

The chain uses TRBV7-8 and TRBJ1-6, with D hard to call. Trimming shortened V by 1 base and J by 10 bases, and 17 bases separated the two germline ends. The germline CDR1 and CDR2 sequences are SGHVS and FQNEAQ. The CDR3 spans 16 residues. In DNA, the CDR3 is TGTGCCAGCAGCTTAGGGAGCCGGGCTCAAGGATCACCCCTCCACTTT. Translating it yields CASSLGSRAQGSPLHF.

This clone showed up just once. This sequence joins TRBV27 and TRBJ1-5, with D uncertain. Germline values: CDR1 MNHEY, CDR2 SMNVEV (reference sequence). Trimming shortened V by 5 bases and J by 0 bases, and 8 bases separated the two germline ends. The CDR3 runs 14 residues. The CDR3 loop is CASSPSYSNQPQHF. The CDR3 bases are TGTGCCAGCAGTCCAAGCTATAGCAATCAGCCCCAGCATTTT.

This clone has just one count. This sequence joins TRBV3-1 (or the pseudogene TRBV3-2) and TRBJ2-4; D is unclear. The CDR3 sequence is 14 residues long. The germline CDR1 and CDR2 sequences are LGHDT and YNNKEL (reference sequence). The V end was cut by 0 bases, the J end by 15 bases, with 18 bases between. The CDR3: CASSQEGLLSYPYF. As DNA, the CDR3 is TGTGCCAGCAGCCAAGAAGGATTGCTCAGTTATCCGTACTTC.

The V call is TRBV6-1, the J call TRBJ2-1; tentatively, D is TRBD1 or TRBD2 (6 bases each). The V end was cut by 7 bases, the J end by 7 bases, with 17 bases between. Germline V CDR1 and CDR2: MNHNS, SASEGT. The CDR3 has 14 residues. The CDR3 region is CASTPGGGLNEQFF. CDR3 DNA sequence: TGTGCCAGCACCCCTGGAGGGGGGCTGAATGAGCAGTTCTTC.

This clone came up a few times. V gene TRBV28 combines with J gene TRBJ1-1; no firm D call. CDR1 MDHEN and CDR2 SYDVKM come from the germline V gene. With 2 bases removed from V and 5 bases from J, the gap between germline ends came to 9 bases. The CDR3 consists of 13 residues. The DNA for the CDR3 is TGTGCCAGCAGTTTAAATGACGGGACTGAAGCTTTCTTT. It yields the protein CASSLNDGTEAFF.

The sample holds one count of this clone. The chain carries TRBV27 and TRBJ2-7; possible D gene TRBD2, 6 bases. The CDR3 is 13 amino acids. V lost 5 bases and J 3 bases, leaving 11 bases between the germline ends. Germline CDR1 is MNHEY and CDR2 is SMNVEV (reference sequence). CDR3: CASSRGTLYEQYF. The DNA of the CDR3 is TGTGCCAGCAGTCGCGGGACTCTCTACGAGCAGTACTTC.

The chain carries TRBV2 and TRBJ1-4, with D unclear. The CDR3 spans 13 residues. CDR1 and CDR2 from the germline V gene are SNHLY and FYNNEI. Trimming stripped 5 bases from V and 5 bases from J, with 9 bases between. CDR3 sequence reads: CASSWTENEKLFF. The CDR3 region has the DNA TGTGCCAGCAGTTGGACCGAGAATGAAAAACTGTTTTTT. Combining the CDR3 with reference TRBV2 and TRBJ1-4 gives the whole variable domain EPEVTQTPSHQVTQMGQEVILRCVPISNHLYFYWYRQILGQKVEFLVSFYNNEISEKSEIFDDQFSVERPDGSNFTLKIRSTKLEDSAMYFCASSWTENEKLFFGSGTQLSVL.

The rearrangement joins TRBV7-3 to TRBJ2-1; D not certain. Germline V gene data show CDR1 as SGHTA and CDR2 as FQGTGA. The CDR3 consists of 13 residues. The germline V and J ends were trimmed by 3 bases and 3 bases, with 6 bases remaining between them. The CDR3 is CASSFKGYNEQFF. The CDR3, as DNA: TGTGCCAGCAGCTTTAAGGGCTACAATGAGCAGTTCTTC.